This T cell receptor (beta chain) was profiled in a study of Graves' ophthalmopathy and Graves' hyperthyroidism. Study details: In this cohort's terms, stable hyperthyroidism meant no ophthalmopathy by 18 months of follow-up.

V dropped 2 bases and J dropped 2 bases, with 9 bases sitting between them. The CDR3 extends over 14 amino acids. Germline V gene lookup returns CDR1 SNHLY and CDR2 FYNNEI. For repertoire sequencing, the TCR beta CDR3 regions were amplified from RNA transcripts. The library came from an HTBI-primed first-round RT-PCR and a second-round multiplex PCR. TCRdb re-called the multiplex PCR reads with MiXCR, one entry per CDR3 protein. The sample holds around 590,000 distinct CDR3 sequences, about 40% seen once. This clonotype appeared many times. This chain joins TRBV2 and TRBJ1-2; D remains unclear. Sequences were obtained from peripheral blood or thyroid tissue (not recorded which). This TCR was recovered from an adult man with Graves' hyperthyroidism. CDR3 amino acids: CASSESVKNYGYTF. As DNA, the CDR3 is TGTGCCAGCAGTGAATCGGTGAAGAACTATGGCTACACCTTC.